Shown below are 4 T cell receptor beta chains from a single sample sequenced in a study of CD8 T cells in Susac syndrome. An amount of RNA that ranged from 0.5 to 1 ug was reverse transcribed with random hexamers. One entry per CDR3 protein, called by TCRdb with MiXCR from the immunoSEQ multiplex PCR reads. Among hundreds of thousands of distinct CDR3 sequences, 89% were seen once, and the ten largest hold more than 0.15%. The specimen sequenced was CD8+ T cells from PBMCs. These receptors originate from a human donor with multiple sclerosis.

The V and J genes are TRBV11-2 and TRBJ2-1, with 8 bases identical to TRBD2. Trimming took 1 base from V and 8 from J; bases not matched to a gene: 7. The CDR3 runs to 15 residues. The germline CDR1 and CDR2 sequences are SGHAT and FQNNGV. The CDR3 sequence is CASSLAGRAKDEQFF. The CDR3 region has the DNA TGTGCCAGCAGCTTAGCCGGGAGGGCCAAGGATGAGCAGTTCTTC.

The chain employs TRBV10-3 and TRBJ2-3; no clear D. The CDR3 spans 11 residues. With 4 bases removed from V and 5 bases from J, the gap between germline ends came to 4 bases. CDR1 and CDR2 (germline): ENHRY, SYGVKD. The CDR3 DNA is TGTGCCATCAGTGGAGGAGATACGCAGTATTTT. Protein: CAISGGDTQYF.

This chain links TRBV9 with TRBJ2-3, with D perhaps matching TRBD2 (5 bases). The V and J ends lost 5 bases and 0 bases respectively, with 10 bases between them. The CDR3 consists of 14 residues. Germline CDR1 and CDR2: SGDLS and YYNGEE. DNA for the CDR3: TGTGCCAGCAGACCGGGATCCAGCACAGATACGCAGTATTTT. It codes for CASRPGSSTDTQYF. Full variable domain (rest looked up from reference TRBV9 and TRBJ2-3): DSGVTQTPKHLITATGQRVTLRCSPRSGDLSVYWYQQSLDQGLQFLIQYYNGEERAKGNILERFSAQQFPDLHSELNLSSLELGDSALYFCASRPGSSTDTQYFGPGTRLTVL.

The rearrangement links TRBV7-9 to TRBJ1-1, with no clear D. V was shortened by 5 bases and J by 1 base, with 11 bases between the two germline ends. The CDR3 covers 14 residues. Per germline, CDR1 SEHNR and CDR2 FQNEAQ (reference sequence). In DNA, the CDR3 is TGTGCCAGCAGCCCCCCCATGGGGAACACTGAAGCTTTCTTT. Protein: CASSPPMGNTEAFF.